These T cell receptor beta chains were read from a single sample in a study of T-cell reconstitution after alpha-beta-depleted transplantation in children. TCRdb reprocessed the PCR reads via MiXCR and lists one record per CDR3 protein. The sample contains 600,000 to 800,000 distinct CDR3 sequences, less than 15% of which appear only once. Source: PBMCs, taken before TCRalphabeta/CD19-depleted stem cell transplant. The receptors were gathered from a girl under 10 years old with congenital amegakaryocytic thrombocytopenia, due to receive a stem cell transplant. The CDR3 runs from the conserved cysteine through the conserved F or W.

>TRBV9|TRBJ1-1
CASSAGFLNTEAFF
>TRBV5-1|TRBJ2-7
CASSLYSSSYEQYF
>TRBV20-1|TRBJ2-7
CSARDQRQGAYEQYF
>TRBV4-2|TRBJ1-3
CASRPQDPSGNTIYF
>TRBV7-6|TRBJ2-7
CASSLGPNLASYEQYF
>TRBV29-1|TRBJ2-5
CSVGQGRETQYF
>TRBV5-1|TRBJ2-2
CASSLAGDRGHTGELFF
>TRBV27|TRBJ1-1
CASSFWGKSEAFF
>TRBV29-1|TRBJ2-1
CSGGSVPRDGNEQFF
>TRBV20-1|TRBJ1-5
CSARDGSGNQPQHF
>TRBV7-3|TRBJ1-6
CASINTSADNSPLHF
>TRBV5-1|TRBJ2-1
CASSLVQSHNNEQFF
>TRBV28|TRBJ2-7
CASDVLDGGTYEQYF
>TRBV12-3/TRBV12-4|TRBJ2-1
CASSLGQLNEQFF
>TRBV5-1|TRBJ2-1
CARLAGDNEQFF
>TRBV7-8|TRBJ2-6
CASSLAGQGNGGANVLTF
>TRBV7-9|TRBJ2-6
CASTSTRSGANVLTF
>TRBV20-1|TRBJ2-5
CSAPTQGLEETQYF
>TRBV5-6|TRBJ1-1
CASSQLLEYKTDRKAFF
>TRBV27|TRBJ2-3
CASSFGGRSTDTQYF
>TRBV10-3|TRBJ2-2
CATVTGYTGELFF
>TRBV5-1|TRBJ2-2
CASSLSRTGEEELFF
>TRBV20-1|TRBJ2-5
CRAGTALQETQYF
>TRBV28|TRBJ2-1
CASSFSLAGVFDEQFF
>TRBV6-5|TRBJ1-2
CASSYQIPLQSANYGYTF
>TRBV11-2|TRBJ2-7
CASRLAGRYNEQYF
>TRBV14|TRBJ2-1
CASSQDARGNEQFF
>TRBV5-1|TRBJ2-1
CASSFRVMAVSPPPLDEQFF
>TRBV7-9|TRBJ2-7
CASSFKGGHEQYF
>TRBV10-3|TRBJ2-3
CAISDPGQDVVDTQYF
>TRBV6-1|TRBJ2-7
CASRRAGNYEQYF
>TRBV5-1|TRBJ2-1
CASFDRGGLLGGVGYEQFF
>TRBV28|TRBJ2-1
CAIKRGGRNEQFF
>TRBV5-5|TRBJ2-5
CASSWGLRYSGAPKTQYF
>TRBV28|TRBJ2-3
CASKGLAGNGDTQYF
>TRBV7-3|TRBJ2-3
CASSLTLGDRDTDTQYF
>TRBV20-1|TRBJ2-3
CSARGPLLTDTQYF
>TRBV4-1|TRBJ2-3
CASSQDQDFGADTQYF
>TRBV7-9|TRBJ2-2
CASSLGHTGELFF
>TRBV20-1|TRBJ2-7
CSARASSSGTYEQYF
>TRBV11-2|TRBJ2-5
CASSFWQGSQETQYF
>TRBV5-1|TRBJ2-3
CASTFGLADTDTQYF
>TRBV20-1|TRBJ2-1
CSARRGTDEQFF
>TRBV10-3|TRBJ1-4
CAISESWTGGEKLFF
>TRBV10-3|TRBJ1-2
CAINAGGFYGYTF
>TRBV12-3/TRBV12-4|TRBJ2-1
CASTVLAGVAHEQFF
>TRBV10-3|TRBJ1-6
CATSGGASPLHF
>TRBV24-1|TRBJ1-1
CATSDFSQGETFF
>TRBV5-1|TRBJ1-2
CASSPSSRGPNYGYTF
>TRBV5-5|TRBJ1-2
CASSLVRTTQSYGYTF
>TRBV7-3|TRBJ2-3
CASSPTSGSVYTQYF
>TRBV5-1|TRBJ2-3
CASSFQRDSTDTQYF
>TRBV20-1|TRBJ2-7
CSVSRRGGSYEQYF